Following are 4 T cell receptor beta chains from one sample sequenced in a study of molecular identifiers for immune sequencing clone quantification. TCRdb passed the PCR reads through MiXCR, listing each CDR3 protein once. The repertoire has just under 650,000 distinct CDR3 sequences, approximately 20% of them found once; the top ten carry around 0.86%. The sequencing input was naive CD8+ T cells from blood, with Jurkat cell RNA spiked in. Subset specified: FACS-sorted CD8+CD4-CCR7+CD45RA+ naive T cells. Every receptor here comes from a human donor in good health. Some libraries in this study had Jurkat cell RNA spiked in.

On this clonotype itself: One base away lies a much larger clone, so this may be a sequencing read error. CDR3 sequence reads: CASIPTRGGAENIQYF. CDR3 DNA sequence: TGTGCCAGTATCCCAACCCGGGGAGGCGCCGAAAACATTCAGTACTTC. The chain links TRBV19 to TRBJ2-4, with D perhaps matching TRBD2 (6 bases). Germline V gene lookup returns CDR1 LNHDA and CDR2 SQIVND (reference sequence). V lost 7 bases to trimming and J lost 5 bases, with 21 bases between them. The CDR3 is made up of 16 amino acids.

This clonotype was recorded at least ten times. DNA of the CDR3: TGTGCCAGCAGTTTAGAAAGCGGGAGCGGGGCCGAGCAGTACTTC. It specifies CASSLESGSGAEQYF. The V call is TRBV28, the J call TRBJ2-7, with 8 bases fitting TRBD2. Looked up from germline, CDR1 is MDHEN and CDR2 is SYDVKM. This CDR3 region has 15 residues. V shed 2 bases and J 6 bases; nucleotides not matched to a gene: 9.

This clonotype was seen at least ten times. J is TRBJ2-7 and V is TRBV5-4; 9 bases agree with TRBD1. This CDR3 spans 14 amino acids. The ends lost 3 bases at V and 2 bases at J; junction bases unmatched: 3. Germline V lookup: CDR1 SGHNT, CDR2 YYREEE (reference sequence). Here the CDR3 reads CASSYGQGPYEQYF. The CDR3 region has the DNA TGTGCCAGCAGCTATGGACAGGGGCCCTACGAGCAGTACTTC.

This clonotype was recorded many times. The chain has TRBV4-2 and TRBJ2-5; TRBD2 aligns across 13 bases. Germline CDR1 reads LGHNA; CDR2 reads YNFKEQ. The V gene end was trimmed by 2 bases and the J gene end by 2 bases; junction bases not matched to a gene: 8. CDR3 size: 18 residues. The CDR3 here is CASSQPGTSGTRQETQYF. The CDR3 DNA reads TGTGCCAGCAGCCAACCGGGGACTAGCGGGACCCGACAAGAGACCCAGTACTTC.